This T cell receptor (beta chain) was found in a study of shared clonotypes between healthy human individuals. Profiling relied on immunoSEQ multiplex PCR, and the TCRdb table lists in-frame clones only, not all of them. The repertoire holds about half a million clones, with 75% to 85% as singletons. This clone was seen only once. Germline trimming cut 6 bases from V and 8 bases from J; bases unmatched to any gene: 7. The CDR3 spans 14 residues. The germline V gene has CDR1 SNHLY and CDR2 FYNNEI. The sequencing sample was made of PBMCs. The rearrangement joins TRBV2 to TRBJ1-4; 9 bases are a match to TRBD1. The clonotype was recovered from a woman in her 40s in good health. Some clones in this sample may be carry-over from other donors' samples. The CDR3, as DNA: TGTGCCAGCAGGCAGACAGGGGGAAGCGAAAAACTGTTTTTT. Protein: CASRQTGGSEKLFF.